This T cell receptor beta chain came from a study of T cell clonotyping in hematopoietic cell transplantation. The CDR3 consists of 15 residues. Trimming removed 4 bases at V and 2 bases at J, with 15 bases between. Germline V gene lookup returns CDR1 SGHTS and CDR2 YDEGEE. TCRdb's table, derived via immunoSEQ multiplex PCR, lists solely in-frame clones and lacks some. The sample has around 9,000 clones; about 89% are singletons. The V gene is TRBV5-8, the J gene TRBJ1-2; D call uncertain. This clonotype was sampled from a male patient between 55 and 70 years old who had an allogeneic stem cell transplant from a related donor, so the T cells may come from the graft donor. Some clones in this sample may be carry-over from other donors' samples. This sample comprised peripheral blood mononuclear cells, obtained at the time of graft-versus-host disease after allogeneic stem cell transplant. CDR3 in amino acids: CASSVRRTGNYGYTF. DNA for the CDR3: TGTGCCAGCAGCGTACGTCGGACGGGGAACTATGGCTACACCTTC.